Shown below are 32 T cell receptor beta chains from a single sample sequenced in a study of technical replicates of blood from a few donors. Repertoires were generated with immunoSEQ multiplex PCR, while TCRdb's copy carries only in-frame clones and drops some. The sample lists 60,000 to 70,000 clones; approximately 83% were seen once. The sequenced sample consisted of PBMCs. The receptor source for this set is a human donor in good health. Some clones in this sample may be carry-over from other donors' samples.

The chain combines TRBV7-2 with TRBJ1-3; D is unclear. Germline-derived CDR1 and CDR2 are SGHTA and FQGNSA. The CDR3 covers 14 residues. The ends were cut back, 2 bases at V and 0 bases at J, with 5 bases in the middle. CDR3 coding DNA: TGTGCCAGCAGCTTAACCGGCTCTGGAAACACCATATATTTT. This encodes CASSLTGSGNTIYF.

The chain is built from TRBV29-1 and TRBJ2-7; TRBD1 matches at 9 bases. Germline trimming cut 2 bases from V and 5 bases from J; bases unmatched to any gene: 4. CDR3 length: 13 amino acids. Germline assignment: CDR1 SQVTM and CDR2 ANQGSEA. CDR3: CSVERDREHEQYF. The CDR3 DNA is TGCAGCGTTGAAAGGGACAGGGAACACGAGCAGTACTTC.

The V and J genes are TRBV30 and TRBJ2-5; a possible D gene is TRBD2 (5 bases). The ends were cut back, 2 bases at V and 10 bases at J, with 14 bases in the middle. CDR1 GTSNPN and CDR2 SVGIG come from the germline V gene (reference sequence). The CDR3 loop spans 12 amino acids. Here the CDR3 reads CAWSPGSRGQYF. The CDR3, as DNA: TGTGCCTGGAGTCCGGGTAGTCGGGGCCAGTACTTC.

The chain couples TRBV7-9 to TRBJ1-1; 8 bases fit TRBD1. In germline, CDR1 is SEHNR, CDR2 FQNEAQ (reference sequence). The CDR3 runs to 12 residues. After removal of 8 bases from V and 2 bases from J, the junction contained 1 base not matched to a gene. Here the CDR3 reads CASDRGNTEAFF. The CDR3 region has the DNA TGTGCCAGCGACAGGGGCAACACTGAAGCTTTCTTT.

This clone appeared a single time. The chain links TRBV6-1 to TRBJ1-1, with a possible D match to TRBD1 (6 bases). V was trimmed by 1 base and J by 1 base, leaving 16 bases between them. Germline loops: CDR1 MNHNS, CDR2 SASEGT. This CDR3 has 17 amino acids. CDR3 loop: CASSEDLQGLGNTEAFF. CDR3 coding DNA: TGTGCCAGCAGTGAAGATTTACAGGGTTTAGGGAACACTGAAGCTTTCTTT.

V and J are TRBV19 and TRBJ2-1, with D hard to call. Germline-derived CDR1 and CDR2 are LNHDA and SQIVND (reference sequence). The ends were cut back, 10 bases at V and 8 bases at J, with 21 bases in the middle. This CDR3 has 14 amino acids. CDR3 residues: CATYSLPSPDEQFF. The CDR3 DNA follows: TGTGCCACCTACAGTTTGCCCTCCCCCGATGAGCAGTTCTTC.

The CDR3 loop is CSYYAQAQHF. The CDR3 bases are TGCAGCTACTACGCTCAAGCCCAGCATTTT. The chain couples TRBV29-1 to TRBJ1-5; no reliable D call. Germline V gives CDR1 SQVTM, CDR2 ANQGSEA. The CDR3 covers 10 residues. V was trimmed by 8 bases and J by 11 bases, leaving 13 bases between them. The complete variable domain, with remaining parts taken from reference TRBV29-1 and TRBJ1-5, reads SAVISQKPSRDICQRGTSLTIQCQVDSQVTMMFWYRQQPGQSLTLIATANQGSEATYESGFVIDKFPISRPNLTFSTLTVSNMSPEDSSIYLCSYYAQAQHFGDGTRLSIL.

This clone was detected only once. The chain combines TRBV13 with TRBJ2-2, with 7 bases fitting TRBD1. Germline-derived CDR1 and CDR2 are PRHDT and FYEKMQ (reference sequence). V lost 3 bases to trimming and J lost 2 bases; unmatched junction nucleotides: 3. The CDR3 loop spans 15 amino acids. CDR3 nucleotides: TGTGCCAGCAGCTTGACAGGGCCTAACACCGGGGAGCTGTTTTTT. This codes for CASSLTGPNTGELFF.

The V call is TRBV29-1, the J call TRBJ2-7; TRBD1 matches 11 bases. The V segment lost 5 bases and the J segment 6 bases; nucleotides outside the gene matches: 3. Germline CDR1 reads SQVTM; CDR2 reads ANQGSEA. The CDR3 totals 12 residues. The DNA for the CDR3 is TGCAGCGTTCCCGGGACAGGGGGCGAGCAGTACTTC. Translation: CSVPGTGGEQYF.

The J gene is TRBJ1-1, the V gene TRBV6-4; D unclear. Germline V gene sequence: CDR1 MRHNA, CDR2 SNTAGT. The CDR3 totals 14 residues. Between the trimmed V and J ends, which lost 5 bases and 1 base, there was a span of 11 bases. This chain's CDR3 is CASSPSTANTEAFF. The CDR3 nucleotides are TGTGCCAGCAGTCCTTCTACCGCGAACACTGAAGCTTTCTTT.

The rearrangement uses TRBV7-6 and TRBJ2-1, with a tentative D call TRBD2 (5 bases). CDR3 length: 13 residues. The ends were cut back, 2 bases at V and 5 bases at J, with 7 bases in the middle. Germline V gene data show CDR1 as SGHVS and CDR2 as FNYEAQ. The CDR3 DNA follows: TGTGCCAGCAGCTTAAGGCGGGACAATGAGCAGTTCTTC. Amino acid sequence: CASSLRRDNEQFF.

The chain uses TRBV10-3 and TRBJ2-7; 12 bases match TRBD2. Looked up from germline, CDR1 is ENHRY and CDR2 is SYGVKD. This CDR3 contains 19 residues. Germline trimming cut 11 bases from V and 3 bases from J; bases unmatched to any gene: 23. The CDR3 region is CAAATLTGTSGQGYYEQYF. CDR3 bases: TGTGCCGCAGCCACTTTAACCGGGACTAGCGGGCAGGGGTACTACGAGCAGTACTTC.

The chain carries TRBV25-1 and TRBJ1-4; perhaps TRBD1 as D (5 bases). The length of the CDR3 is 15 residues. Germline CDR1 reads MGHDK; CDR2 reads SYGVNS. V gave up 3 bases and J gave up 4 bases, with 12 bases separating them. In DNA, the CDR3 is TGTGCCAGCAGTGACCCTCAGGGTGGTAATGAAAAACTGTTTTTT. This codes for CASSDPQGGNEKLFF.

This clone was recorded a few times. The rearrangement links TRBV7-9 to TRBJ1-4; tentative D call: TRBD1 (5 bases). This CDR3 comprises 15 residues. The V and J ends lost 1 base and 5 bases respectively, with 11 bases between them. The germline V gene encodes CDR1 SEHNR and CDR2 FQNEAQ (reference sequence). The CDR3 here is CASSLGVRANEKLFF. The CDR3 bases are TGTGCCAGCAGCTTAGGTGTCAGGGCGAATGAAAAACTGTTTTTT.

The table lists this clone with a count of one. The chain employs TRBV6-1 and TRBJ1-1; D possibly corresponds to TRBD1 (5 bases). This CDR3 contains 15 residues. Trimming removed 7 bases from V and 0 bases from J, with 15 bases in between. CDR1 and CDR2 (germline): MNHNS, SASEGT. CDR3 sequence reads: CASIPQAGMNTEAFF. The CDR3 nucleotides read TGTGCCAGCATCCCCCAGGCAGGGATGAACACTGAAGCTTTCTTT.

This clone was seen a handful of times. The CDR3 DNA sequence: TGTGCCAGCTCACTCCCCGGGGGGGCAGCGGATACGCAGTATTTT. Translating it yields CASSLPGGAADTQYF. This rearrangement joins TRBV18 to TRBJ2-3; TRBD2 aligns across 8 bases. V was clipped by 4 bases and J by 6 bases; unmatched bases: 9. Germline V CDR1 and CDR2: KGHSH, LQKENI. This CDR3 contains 15 residues.

The chain combines TRBV11-2 with TRBJ2-5; 7 bases align to TRBD1. Germline CDR1 and CDR2: SGHAT and FQNNGV. This CDR3 spans 14 amino acids. Trimming removed 5 bases from V and 4 bases from J; junction bases left unmatched: 7. The CDR3 coding sequence is TGTGCCAGCAGCCTGACAGGGTTAGGAGAGACCCAGTACTTC. This encodes CASSLTGLGETQYF.

In DNA, the CDR3 is TGTGCCAGCTCACCGAGAAGACAGGGTGCCACCGGGGAGCTGTTTTTT. It encodes CASSPRRQGATGELFF. V and J are TRBV18 and TRBJ2-2, with 7 bases aligning to TRBD1. CDR1 KGHSH and CDR2 LQKENI come from the germline V gene. The trim removed 3 bases at V and 4 bases at J, leaving 8 bases unmatched. This CDR3 comprises 16 residues.

The chain carries TRBV7-2 and TRBJ2-5, with TRBD2 matching 7 bases. Germline CDR1 is SGHTA and CDR2 is FQGNSA. The CDR3 runs to 15 residues. Trimming cost V 5 bases and J 2 bases; bases outside gene matches: 8. The CDR3 DNA reads TGTGCCAGCAGCCCCCGGTGGGGGGGGCAAGAGACCCAGTACTTC. It encodes CASSPRWGGQETQYF.

This CDR3 is CASSPGTGNEKLFF. In nucleotides, the CDR3 is TGCGCCAGCAGCCCGGGGACAGGGAACGAAAAACTGTTTTTT. The V and J genes are TRBV5-1 and TRBJ1-4; 9 bases map to TRBD1. In germline, CDR1 is SGHRS, CDR2 YFSETQ. V was pared by 4 bases and J by 8 bases, with 6 bases of the junction left unmatched. The CDR3 runs 14 residues.

The V gene is TRBV13, the J gene TRBJ2-5, with D tentatively TRBD2 (7 bases). CDR3 length: 17 amino acids. CDR1 and CDR2 from the germline V gene are PRHDT and FYEKMQ (reference sequence). The germline V and J ends were trimmed by 1 base and 2 bases, with 17 bases remaining between them. CDR3 loop: CASSLAYGGGLQETQYF. The DNA of the CDR3 is TGTGCCAGCAGCTTAGCTTACGGCGGGGGCCTACAAGAGACCCAGTACTTC.

The chain uses TRBV5-1 and TRBJ1-2; D is uncertain. The length of the CDR3 is 13 residues. From germline, CDR1 is SGHRS and CDR2 YFSETQ. Trimming took 0 bases from V and 7 from J, leaving 10 bases between them. In DNA, the CDR3 is TGCGCCAGCAGCTTGGATCGGGTTAGTGGCTACACCTTC. As protein: CASSLDRVSGYTF.

The chain is built from TRBV9 and TRBJ2-5; 9 bases are a match to TRBD1. Germline values: CDR1 SGDLS, CDR2 YYNGEE. V lost 3 bases and J lost 4; bases outside the gene matches: 1. The CDR3 sequence is 13 residues long. CDR3 sequence reads: CASSADRGETQYF. For the CDR3, the DNA is TGTGCCAGCAGCGCGGACAGGGGAGAGACCCAGTACTTC.

This chain uses TRBV2 with TRBJ1-6, with 10 bases that match TRBD1. Germline CDR1 and CDR2: SNHLY and FYNNEI. The CDR3 spans 15 residues. V gave up 8 bases and J gave up 7 bases; unmatched junction bases: 8. The CDR3 bases are TGTGCCAGCGGACCACCGGGACAGGGGAATTCACCCCTCCACTTT. Amino acid sequence: CASGPPGQGNSPLHF.

The CDR3 bases are TGTGCCAGCAGCGACGACAGGAGGAACACTGAAGCTTTCTTT. Protein product: CASSDDRRNTEAFF. This chain joins TRBV6-5 and TRBJ1-1; D might be TRBD1 (6 bases). Germline V gene sequence: CDR1 MNHEY, CDR2 SVGAGI. V was trimmed by 6 bases and J by 1 base, leaving 12 bases between them. This CDR3 region has 14 residues.

The chain combines TRBV7-3 with TRBJ2-1, with 8 bases fitting TRBD2. Losses at the gene ends were 5 bases for V and 3 bases for J; bases not matched to a gene: 6. The CDR3 loop spans 15 amino acids. Germline CDR1 SGHTA, CDR2 FQGTGA. The CDR3 is CASSAYSGNYNEQFF. The CDR3 nucleotides read TGTGCCAGCAGCGCTTATAGCGGGAACTACAATGAGCAGTTCTTC.

The chain recombines TRBV7-2 with TRBJ2-7, with D possibly matching TRBD1 (6 bases). V lost 6 bases to trimming and J lost 6 bases, with 21 bases between them. Germline loops: CDR1 SGHTA, CDR2 FQGNSA. The CDR3 sequence is 15 residues long. In DNA, the CDR3 is TGTGCCAGCAGTCAGACCGGGACACCAAACCGCGAGCAGTACTTC. Its translation: CASSQTGTPNREQYF.

V usage is TRBV29-1 and J usage is TRBJ1-1; no clear D. Trimming shortened V by 4 bases and J by 0 bases, and 9 bases separated the two germline ends. CDR3 length: 13 amino acids. Germline CDR1 is SQVTM and CDR2 is ANQGSEA. This chain's CDR3 is CSVVRELNTEAFF. CDR3 nucleotide sequence: TGCAGCGTTGTTCGGGAACTGAACACTGAAGCTTTCTTT.

This clone appeared once. The chain employs TRBV9 and TRBJ1-1; D is ambiguous. CDR1 is SGDLS and CDR2 is YYNGEE in the germline V gene. V gave up 4 bases and J gave up 1 base, with 11 bases separating them. The CDR3 runs 14 residues. The CDR3 DNA sequence: TGTGCCAGCAGCCCCCAACATGGGAACACTGAAGCTTTCTTT. The encoded protein is CASSPQHGNTEAFF. Together with reference TRBV9 and TRBJ1-1, the CDR3 gives the full variable domain: DSGVTQTPKHLITATGQRVTLRCSPRSGDLSVYWYQQSLDQGLQFLIQYYNGEERAKGNILERFSAQQFPDLHSELNLSSLELGDSALYFCASSPQHGNTEAFFGQGTRLTVV.

The J gene is TRBJ1-4, the V gene TRBV5-6; 9 bases align to TRBD1. V was clipped by 4 bases and J by 4 bases; unmatched bases: 8. Germline-derived CDR1 and CDR2 are SGHDT and YYEEEE. The CDR3 sequence is 16 residues long. CDR3 sequence reads: CASSQLMTGGNEKLFF. CDR3 nucleotides: TGTGCCAGCAGCCAGCTAATGACAGGGGGTAATGAAAAACTGTTTTTT.

The rearrangement uses TRBV27 and TRBJ2-1, with TRBD2 matching over 12 bases. This CDR3 region has 17 residues. The germline CDR1 and CDR2 sequences are MNHEY and SMNVEV (reference sequence). The V and J ends lost 6 bases and 4 bases, in that order; junction bases with no gene match: 10. The CDR3 DNA reads TGTGCCAGCAGCCCGCACCCCCTAGCGGGGGGGTACAATGAGCAGTTCTTC. This codes for CASSPHPLAGGYNEQFF.

This clone was seen a single time. The chain joins TRBV7-3 to TRBJ1-6; tentative D call: TRBD1 (6 bases). The CDR3 consists of 16 residues. CDR1 is SGHTA and CDR2 is FQGTGA in the germline V gene. Trimming removed 3 bases from V and 6 bases from J, with 15 bases in between. CDR3 sequence: CASSFLPGGLNSPLHF. The CDR3 DNA is TGTGCCAGCAGCTTCCTCCCCGGGGGGCTTAATTCACCCCTCCACTTT.